The clone carrying this T cell receptor beta chain is labeled as medium-sized. Profiling relied on immunoSEQ multiplex PCR, and the TCRdb table lists in-frame clones only, not all of them. The table has 17,000 or so clones, around 82% seen once. Graft specimens yielded both intraepithelial and lamina propria lymphocytes. The sample originates from a study of graft-versus-host responses after intestinal transplantation. The TCR comes from a human patient who received an intestinal transplant, so some T cells may come from the graft donor. Sequenced material: ileum tissue, taken 17 days after transplant.

The CDR3 DNA follows: TGTGCCTGGACCCTAAAGAACCAAGAGACCCAGTACTTC. Translation gives CAWTLKNQETQYF. The chain uses TRBV30 and TRBJ2-5; D gene ambiguous. V shed 4 bases and J shed 0 bases, with 9 bases lying between them. This CDR3 has 13 amino acids. In germline, CDR1 is GTSNPN, CDR2 SVGIG (reference sequence).